One and the same sample provided the 21 T cell receptor beta chains below, sequenced in a study of identical twins. TCRdb called the 5' RACE reads again in MiXCR, with one record for every CDR3 protein. The data show about 240,000 distinct CDR3 sequences, with over 9.5% seen just once and about a tenth held by the top ten. The sample consisted of memory T cells sorted from blood. These receptors all stem from a man between 50 and 59 years old in good health.

This clonotype came up a few times. The chain recombines TRBV12-3 or TRBV12-4 with TRBJ2-3, with a possible D match to TRBD2 (5 bases). This CDR3 is 16 amino acids long. The V gene lost 1 base and the J gene lost 1 base, with 12 bases spanning the gap. CDR3: CASSLGEQLGTDTQYF. The CDR3 coding sequence is TGTGCCAGCAGTTTAGGGGAGCAGCTGGGCACAGATACGCAGTATTTT.

This clonotype has ten or more counts. The chain is built from TRBV12-3 or TRBV12-4 and TRBJ2-7, with D tentatively TRBD1 (6 bases). V lost 4 bases and J 2 bases, leaving 9 bases between the germline ends. CDR3 size: 13 residues. The CDR3 nucleotides are TGTGCCAGCAGTTCCGACAGGACCTACGAGCAGTACTTC. Protein sequence: CASSSDRTYEQYF.

In this sample, this clonotype turned up many times. The CDR3 DNA reads TGTGCCAGCAGTCCTTATAGCGGGGGTGCCGGGGAGCTGTTTTTT. This codes for CASSPYSGGAGELFF. This chain connects TRBV6-1 to TRBJ2-2; 9 bases are a match to TRBD2. CDR1 is MNHNS and CDR2 is SASEGT in the germline V gene. The junction had 7 bases not matched to a gene; V was cut back by 5 bases and J by 6 bases. This CDR3 has 15 residues.

The V and J genes are TRBV6-1 and TRBJ2-5, with 10 bases fitting TRBD1. The V and J ends lost 10 bases and 1 base, in that order; junction bases with no gene match: 6. The CDR3 has 14 residues. The germline CDR1 and CDR2 sequences are MNHNS and SASEGT. This CDR3 reads CATGQGGFQETQYF. CDR3 nucleotide sequence: TGTGCCACCGGACAGGGGGGATTCCAAGAGACCCAGTACTTC.

This chain joins TRBV5-1 and TRBJ1-5; D unclear. Trimming pared 1 base from V and 6 bases from J, leaving 23 bases between. This CDR3 contains 18 residues. CDR1 is SGHRS, CDR2 YFSETQ, per germline. The DNA for the CDR3 is TGCGCCAGCAGCTTGACAGCTCCTTTACCTGTCGAGTGTCAGCCCCAGCATTTT. Translation: CASSLTAPLPVECQPQHF.

This clonotype was observed at least ten times. The CDR3 is CASSYLAETGTYEQYF. The CDR3 bases are TGTGCCAGCAGTTACTTAGCTGAGACAGGGACCTACGAGCAGTACTTC. V usage is TRBV6-5 and J usage is TRBJ2-7; 7 bases match TRBD1. Germline V CDR1 and CDR2: MNHEY, SVGAGI. Trimming removed 1 base from V and 2 bases from J; junction bases left unmatched: 8. The CDR3 is 16 residues long.

The chain couples TRBV4-1 to TRBJ2-2, with D unclear. V was pared by 0 bases and J by 5 bases, with 7 bases between. Germline V lookup: CDR1 MGHRA, CDR2 YSYEKL. There are 14 residues in the CDR3. The DNA of the CDR3 is TGCGCCAGCAGCCAAGAACACGGGACCGGGGAGCTGTTTTTT. This gives the protein CASSQEHGTGELFF.

In its sample, this clonotype was seen many times. The chain couples TRBV7-6 to TRBJ2-5; D gene uncertain. Per the germline V gene, CDR1 is SGHVS and CDR2 is FNYEAQ. CDR3 length equals 15 residues. V lost 0 bases, J lost 5 bases, and 13 bases lay in between. The CDR3: CASSLALGGGETQYF. Written as DNA, the CDR3 is TGTGCCAGCAGCTTAGCTCTGGGCGGTGGGGAGACCCAGTACTTC.

This clonotype was found many times. The chain recombines TRBV10-3 with TRBJ1-2; unclear D gene. Germline V gene lookup returns CDR1 ENHRY and CDR2 SYGVKD. The CDR3 is 12 residues long. Trimming shortened V by 6 bases and J by 5 bases, and 10 bases separated the two germline ends. CDR3 amino acids: CAISRTLYGYTF. CDR3 DNA sequence: TGTGCCATCAGCCGGACGTTGTATGGCTACACCTTC.

Many counts were recorded for this clonotype. The rearrangement uses TRBV6-2 or TRBV6-3 and TRBJ2-7; 8 bases agree with TRBD2. This CDR3 comprises 15 residues. Germline loops: CDR1 MNHEY, CDR2 SVGEGT. V lost 2 bases and J lost 3; bases outside the gene matches: 6. This CDR3 is CASSYGRLAGYEQYF. Here the CDR3 DNA reads TGTGCCAGCAGTTACGGTCGTCTAGCGGGCTACGAGCAGTACTTC.

The table lists this clonotype with many counts. The rearrangement joins TRBV7-8 to TRBJ2-2, with D maybe TRBD2 (6 bases). CDR1 and CDR2 from the germline V gene are SGHVS and FQNEAQ. This CDR3 region has 13 residues. V lost 4 bases to trimming and J lost 8 bases, with 11 bases between them. Here the CDR3 DNA reads TGTGCCAGCAGCTCGCTAGCGACGGGGGAGCTGTTTTTT. Encoded protein: CASSSLATGELFF.

This clonotype was observed a few times. The V and J genes are TRBV4-3 and TRBJ1-1; possibly TRBD1 for D (5 bases). CDR1 and CDR2 from the germline V gene are LGHNA and YSLEER. Trimming pared 1 base from V and 0 bases from J, leaving 9 bases between. The CDR3 covers 15 residues. The CDR3 DNA is TGCGCCAGCAGCCAAGTAGGACAACTGAACACTGAAGCTTTCTTT. Amino acid sequence: CASSQVGQLNTEAFF.

The gene calls are TRBV6-2 or TRBV6-3 and TRBJ2-7; 9 bases fit TRBD1. Unmatched junction bases numbered 5, after V lost 5 bases and J lost 3 bases. The CDR3 consists of 14 residues. CDR1 is MNHEY and CDR2 is SVGEGT in the germline V gene. CDR3 sequence: CASSDGQGSYEQYF. In DNA form, the CDR3 reads TGTGCCAGCAGTGACGGACAGGGGAGCTACGAGCAGTACTTC.

CDR3 residues: CSARDRRGDANTGELFF. The CDR3 nucleotides are TGCAGTGCTAGAGATCGCAGGGGGGATGCGAACACCGGGGAGCTGTTTTTT. V is TRBV20-1 and J is TRBJ2-2; possible D gene TRBD1, 7 bases. The germline CDR1 and CDR2 sequences are DFQATT and SNEGSKA (reference sequence). The V end was cut by 0 bases, the J end by 0 bases, with 14 bases between. This CDR3 is 17 amino acids long.

The chain recombines TRBV7-9 with TRBJ1-2, with a tentative D call TRBD1 (5 bases). CDR1 is SEHNR, CDR2 FQNEAQ, per germline (reference sequence). This CDR3 has 14 amino acids. Trimming stripped 3 bases from V and 4 bases from J, with 12 bases between. The CDR3 loop is CASSFGTRGYGYTF. Here the CDR3 DNA reads TGTGCCAGCAGCTTCGGGACCCGCGGCTATGGCTACACCTTC.

This clonotype was picked up many times. V is TRBV7-2 and J is TRBJ1-5, with D perhaps TRBD1 (5 bases). Trimming removed 1 base at V and 6 bases at J, with 7 bases between. The CDR3 has 13 amino acids. Per the germline V gene, CDR1 is SGHTA and CDR2 is FQGNSA. In DNA form, the CDR3 reads TGTGCCAGCAGCTTAGGACAGACTCAGCCCCAGCATTTT. This codes for CASSLGQTQPQHF.

This clonotype was seen a few times. The chain joins TRBV6-2 or TRBV6-3 to TRBJ2-1, with D possibly matching TRBD2 (7 bases). Trimming removed 6 bases at V and 3 bases at J, with 18 bases between. The CDR3 consists of 16 residues. Germline assignment: CDR1 MNHEY and CDR2 SVGEGT. CDR3 DNA sequence: TGTGCCAGCAGAGACAACGAGGGGGGGGGCTACAATGAGCAGTTCTTC. Translating gives CASRDNEGGGYNEQFF.

This clonotype was counted only a few times. The chain joins TRBV10-2 to TRBJ2-7, with D perhaps matching TRBD1 (6 bases). Germline CDR1 WSHSY, CDR2 SAAADI. Between the trimmed V and J ends, which lost 3 bases and 1 base, there was a span of 16 bases. The CDR3 runs to 16 residues. CDR3 amino acids: CASSDFRTESSYEQYF. The CDR3, as DNA: TGCGCCAGCAGTGACTTTAGGACAGAAAGTTCCTACGAGCAGTACTTC.

There are a few counts of this clonotype. The chain is built from TRBV3-1 and TRBJ2-7; no definite D call. The germline V gene encodes CDR1 LGHDT and CDR2 YNNKEL (reference sequence). V shed 0 bases and J shed 0 bases, with 6 bases lying between them. The CDR3 spans 14 residues. CDR3 nucleotides: TGTGCCAGCAGCCAAGATCACAGCTCCTACGAGCAGTACTTC. Its protein is CASSQDHSSYEQYF.

This clonotype was detected ten times or more. The rearrangement links TRBV4-1 to TRBJ2-1, with D possibly TRBD2 on 6 matching bases. The germline CDR1 and CDR2 sequences are MGHRA and YSYEKL. V was cut by 0 bases and J by 15 bases, with 15 bases left in between. This CDR3 comprises 13 residues. The CDR3 DNA follows: TGCGCCAGCAGCCAAGATCGGGGGACCCCCCTGTTCTTC. The encoded protein is CASSQDRGTPLFF.

In its sample, this clonotype was seen many times. The gene calls are TRBV28 and TRBJ1-6; tentatively, D is TRBD1 (6 bases). CDR3 length: 16 residues. Germline V CDR1 and CDR2: MDHEN, SYDVKM. V was cut by 6 bases and J by 4 bases, with 16 bases left in between. The chain's CDR3 is CASRPGGAVYNSPLHF. CDR3 nucleotide sequence: TGTGCCAGCAGGCCCGGGGGCGCCGTTTATAATTCACCCCTCCACTTT. The complete variable domain, with remaining parts taken from reference TRBV28 and TRBJ1-6, reads DVKVTQSSRYLVKRTGEKVFLECVQDMDHENMFWYRQDPGLGLRLIYFSYDVKMKEKGDIPEGYSVSREKKERFSLILESASTNQTSMYLCASRPGGAVYNSPLHFGNGTRLTVT.